Ten or more counts support the clone carrying this T cell receptor beta chain. Its antigen is unknown. Germline assignment: CDR1 MNHNS and CDR2 SASEGT. Between the trimmed V and J ends, which lost 0 bases and 3 bases, there was a span of 14 bases. The CDR3 totals 17 residues. This sample was included in a study of metastatic and nonmetastatic thyroid tumors. On the study more broadly: Malignant thyroid and benign thyroid patients provided blood and tumor or nodule tissue whose repertoires were compared.

Study outcomes and limitations: When malignant thyroid tumors were compared with benign nodules, TCR beta diversity was reportedly significantly higher in the malignant tumors. This held in both blood and tumor samples.

Prior to thyroid surgery, none of the patients had received any treatment. Original processing notes: The study's classifier, a distant-metastasis tool for papillary thyroid cancer, was built using CDR3 differences across clinicopathological groups. TCRdb re-processed the PCR reads through MiXCR. None of the V and J calls come from the authors' own analysis; TCRdb made them. The sample contains about 11,000 clones, 12% of which appear only once. The V and J genes are TRBV6-1 and TRBJ1-4; D not certain. The specimen was blood. This TCR came from a female donor with papillary thyroid cancer or a benign thyroid nodule (not recorded which). Some clones in this sample may be carry-over from other donors' samples. The CDR3: CASSEADGSWANEKLFF. CDR3 sequence (DNA): TGTGCCAGCAGTGAAGCAGACGGTTCATGGGCTAATGAAAAACTGTTTTTT.